Each of the 27 T cell receptor beta chains below was sequenced from the same sample in a study of CD8+CD57+ T cells in acquired aplastic anemia. Genomic DNA, the template, was used for profiling of the TCR beta VDJ and CDR3. TCRdb analysed the reads with MiXCR anew, one entry per CDR3 protein. Among approximately 380,000 distinct CDR3 sequences listed, around 68% were seen once. Sequencing was performed on sorted CD4+, CD8+, or CD8+CD57+ T cells (not recorded which) from PBMCs. These receptors were obtained from a human donor in good health, serving as a control.

This clonotype has more than one count but fewer than ten. The germline gene is not matched at one end of the junction; a read error may be the cause. The V call is TRBV12-3 or TRBV12-4, the J call TRBJ2-7; D possibly corresponds to TRBD2 (6 bases). CDR3 length: 14 amino acids. The CDR3 nucleotides read TGTGCCATCAGTGAGGACGACGGGGGCTACGAGCAGTACTTC. Protein: CAISEDDGGYEQYF.

This rearrangement joins TRBV5-4 to TRBJ2-3; D may be TRBD1 or TRBD2 (6 bases each). Looked up from germline, CDR1 is SGHNT and CDR2 is YYREEE (reference sequence). CDR3 length: 15 amino acids. Trimming took 6 bases from V and 11 from J, leaving 25 bases between them. CDR3 bases: TGTGCCAGCACCCGGGGGCGAGCAGGGAACTACGAGCAGTATTTT. Amino acids: CASTRGRAGNYEQYF.

The chain uses TRBV7-8 and TRBJ1-4; tentatively, D is TRBD1 (6 bases). CDR1 SGHVS and CDR2 FQNEAQ come from the germline V gene. The CDR3 contains 17 residues. V dropped 2 bases and J dropped 0 bases, with 13 bases sitting between them. Written as DNA, the CDR3 is TGTGCCAGCAGCTTATTTATCGGGGGCTCAACTAATGAAAAACTGTTTTTT. Translation gives CASSLFIGGSTNEKLFF.

The V call is TRBV7-8, the J call TRBJ2-3; 8 bases align to TRBD1. Per germline, CDR1 SGHVS and CDR2 FQNEAQ. The CDR3 loop spans 14 amino acids. Losses at the gene ends were 8 bases for V and 15 bases for J; bases not matched to a gene: 19. CDR3 amino acids: CASGTGGYTPKHYF. As DNA, the CDR3 is TGTGCCAGCGGGACAGGCGGGTATACACCTAAGCATTATTTT.

Note on this clonotype: At one of its ends the junction is not consistent with the germline gene, which may arise from a read error. This rearrangement joins TRBV16 to TRBJ2-3, with TRBD1 matching 7 bases. CDR1 and CDR2 (germline): KGHSY, FQNENV. This CDR3 has 13 amino acids. Here the CDR3 DNA reads TGTGCCAGCAGCGTAGCCGGGACAGCTACGCAGTATTTT. It is translated as CASSVAGTATQYF.

The V call is TRBV7-3, the J call TRBJ2-1; TRBD2 aligns across 9 bases. CDR3 length: 16 amino acids. CDR1 is SGHTA and CDR2 is FQGTGA in the germline V gene. V trimming: 5 bases; J trimming: 1 base; junction bases outside the gene matches: 6. The CDR3, as DNA: TGTGCCAGCAGCCTAGCTAGCGGGGAATCCTACAATGAGCAGTTCTTC. Its protein product is CASSLASGESYNEQFF.

The genes are TRBV20-1 and TRBJ1-5; the D gene is possibly TRBD1 (6 bases). The CDR3 covers 11 residues. Germline V lookup: CDR1 DFQATT, CDR2 SNEGSKA (reference sequence). The CDR3 protein is CSVGERQAQHF. The CDR3 DNA follows: TGCAGCGTTGGAGAGAGACAGGCCCAGCATTTT.

This chain uses TRBV7-3 with TRBJ1-6, with 8 bases fitting TRBD1. The germline V gene has CDR1 SGHTA and CDR2 FQGTGA. This CDR3 spans 14 amino acids. The ends lost 5 bases at V and 14 bases at J; junction bases unmatched: 11. CDR3 sequence: CASSRQGPNSSLHF. CDR3 nucleotides: TGTGCCAGCAGCCGACAGGGGCCTAATTCCTCCCTCCACTTT.

V and J are TRBV7-2 and TRBJ2-2, with D perhaps given as TRBD1 or TRBD2 (5 bases each). CDR3 length: 13 amino acids. V gave up 8 bases and J gave up 1 base, with 8 bases separating them. CDR1 is SGHTA, CDR2 FQGNSA, per germline. CDR3 nucleotide sequence: TGTGCCAGCGGGGGTTTGAACACCGGGGAGCTGTTTTTT. Protein: CASGGLNTGELFF.

The J gene is TRBJ1-5, the V gene TRBV11-2; maybe TRBD1 (5 bases). V lost 5 bases to trimming and J lost 5 bases, with 13 bases between them. CDR3 length: 14 amino acids. The germline V gene encodes CDR1 SGHAT and CDR2 FQNNGV. CDR3 nucleotides: TGTGCCAGCAGCCCGGGGGACTATGATCAGCCCCAGCATTTT. Translating gives CASSPGDYDQPQHF. The full variable domain, with the rest looked up from reference TRBV11-2 and TRBJ1-5, is EAGVAQSPRYKIIEKRQSVAFWCNPISGHATLYWYQQILGQGPKLLIQFQNNGVVDDSQLPKDRFSAERLKGVDSTLKIQPAKLEDSAVYLCASSPGDYDQPQHFGDGTRLSIL.

The V call is TRBV19, the J call TRBJ1-5; tentatively, D is TRBD1 (5 bases). The CDR3 is 13 residues long. Deletions cut 4 bases from V and 16 bases from J, with 20 bases between. CDR1 is LNHDA and CDR2 is SQIVND in the germline V gene (reference sequence). The CDR3 loop reads CASSKTRNRGQHF. The CDR3 DNA reads as TGTGCCAGTAGTAAAACTAGGAATCGGGGCCAACATTTT.

In the case of this clonotype: The conserved closing phenylalanine or tryptophan is absent in this CDR3, likely reflecting a read error. The chain recombines TRBV5-1 with TRBJ2-3; D is possibly TRBD1 (6 bases). Germline CDR1 is SGHRS and CDR2 is YFSETQ. This CDR3 is built from 16 residues. V lost 0 bases and J 12 bases, leaving 23 bases between the germline ends. As DNA, the CDR3 is TGCGCCAGCAGCTTGGGCGGCAGGGGAATCACAGAAGCTCAGTATGGA. Encoded protein: CASSLGGRGITEAQYG.

This clonotype has a count of ten or more. The chain uses TRBV19 and TRBJ2-3; TRBD1 agrees at 9 bases. The germline gives CDR1 LNHDA, CDR2 SQIVND (reference sequence). The trim removed 5 bases at V and 2 bases at J, leaving 2 bases unmatched. The CDR3 has 14 residues. The CDR3 DNA reads TGTGCCAGTAGTGGGACAGGGCACACAGATACGCAGTATTTT. The encoded protein is CASSGTGHTDTQYF.

On this clonotype itself: The junction and the germline gene differ at one end; a read error may be behind it. V usage is TRBV7-2 and J usage is TRBJ2-7, with D possibly called TRBD1 or TRBD2 (5 bases each). The CDR3 spans 13 residues. Germline values: CDR1 SGHTA, CDR2 FQGNSA. In DNA form, the CDR3 reads TGTGCCAGCAGTCCATTGGACTGGGGCGAGCAGTTTTTC. It translates to CASSPLDWGEQFF. Full variable domain (outside the CDR3, taken from reference TRBV7-2 and TRBJ2-7): GAGVSQSPSNKVTEKGKDVELRCDPISGHTALYWYRQSLGQGLEFLIYFQGNSAPDKSGLPSDRFSAERTGGSVSTLTIQRTQQEDSAVYLCASSPLDWGEQFFGPGTRLTVT.

The rearrangement links TRBV9 to TRBJ2-1, with a weak D call TRBD2 (6 bases). Per germline, CDR1 SGDLS and CDR2 YYNGEE. The ends were cut back, 3 bases at V and 12 bases at J, with 22 bases in the middle. The CDR3 totals 15 residues. In DNA, the CDR3 is TGTGCCAGCAGCGCCGCGGGACTCGCCAATTCACCGCAGTTCTTC. Translating gives CASSAAGLANSPQFF.

This clonotype was recorded a few times. Given a much more abundant clone one base away, this may be a read error. The chain links TRBV7-2 to TRBJ2-2; D remains unclear. CDR3 length equals 15 residues. The germline V gene encodes CDR1 SGHTA and CDR2 FQGNSA. CDR3: CASSFFSVNIGELFF. The DNA of the CDR3 is TGTGCCAGCAGCTTCTTCAGTGTTAACATCGGGGAGCTGTTTTTT.

With regard to this clonotype: This may be a read error, as it is one base from a much larger clone. This chain connects TRBV7-2 to TRBJ1-2; no clear D gene. This CDR3 contains 12 residues. CDR1 is SGHTA, CDR2 FQGNSA, per germline. The CDR3 DNA reads TGTGCCGGCAGCTTCGGTCTCGATGGCTACACCTTC. This gives the protein CAGSFGLDGYTF.

The V gene is TRBV7-2, the J gene TRBJ1-1, with 9 positions matching TRBD1. Germline V gene sequence: CDR1 SGHTA, CDR2 FQGNSA. V shed 5 bases, J shed 3 bases, and the junction held 7 bases outside the gene matches. The CDR3 covers 15 residues. The DNA of the CDR3 is TGTGCCAGCAGCCCTGGACAGGGGAGACACACTGAAGCTTTCTTT. Its translation: CASSPGQGRHTEAFF.

The rearrangement joins TRBV2 to TRBJ2-7; 8 nucleotides line up with TRBD1. This CDR3 spans 14 amino acids. The J segment lost 3 bases and the V segment lost 6 bases, leaving 7 bases of the junction unmatched. Germline V lookup: CDR1 SNHLY, CDR2 FYNNEI. CDR3 bases: TGTGCCAGCAGACCAACAGGGGGGCACTACGAGCAGTACTTC. It specifies CASRPTGGHYEQYF.

Many counts were recorded for this clonotype. The chain uses TRBV29-1 and TRBJ2-3; D remains ambiguous. This CDR3 comprises 11 residues. V was clipped by 7 bases and J by 4 bases, with 9 bases between them. The germline V gene encodes CDR1 SQVTM and CDR2 ANQGSEA. CDR3 amino acids: CSAYTADTQYF. CDR3 nucleotide sequence: TGCAGCGCTTACACGGCAGATACGCAGTATTTT.

As regards this clonotype: Because it lacks the conserved phenylalanine or tryptophan at the end, this CDR3 is likely a read error. It is unclear where the CDR3 begins or ends on the DNA, so no DNA is shown, and the CDR3 is as TCRdb lists it. The J gene is TRBJ2-5, the V gene TRBV7-3. Per germline, CDR1 SGHTA and CDR2 FQGTGA. The CDR3 totals 13 residues, both ends included. The CDR3 is CASSFGRSYNSPL.

The chain joins TRBV10-3 to TRBJ2-7; 8 nucleotides align to TRBD1. Per the germline V gene, CDR1 is ENHRY and CDR2 is SYGVKD. Trimming cost V 4 bases and J 6 bases; bases outside gene matches: 2. The CDR3 totals 12 residues. CDR3 in DNA: TGTGCCATCAGTGTGGGGACAGGCGAGCAGTACGTC. As protein: CAISVGTGEQYV.

The chain uses TRBV7-3 and TRBJ2-2; 8 positions match TRBD2. Germline CDR1 and CDR2: SGHTA and FQGTGA. The trim removed 6 bases at V and 16 bases at J, leaving 13 bases unmatched. This CDR3 region has 13 residues. CDR3 bases: TGTGCCAGCAGTTCCGGGGGAGGCGGGGGGCGGTTTTTT. Amino acids: CASSSGGGGGRFF.

The J gene is TRBJ1-1, the V gene TRBV5-1; 8 nucleotides align to TRBD1. The germline CDR1 and CDR2 sequences are SGHRS and YFSETQ. V lost 8 bases and J lost 9; bases outside the gene matches: 12. This CDR3 spans 13 amino acids. CDR3 nucleotides: TGCGCCAGGGGTTGGACAGGGAACAATCAAGCTTTCTTT. It translates to CARGWTGNNQAFF.

With regard to this clonotype: The CDR3 end shows no conserved phenylalanine or tryptophan, and so a read error is likely. This chain links TRBV2 with TRBJ2-5; TRBD2 matches at 10 bases. Germline loops: CDR1 SNHLY, CDR2 FYNNEI. This CDR3 comprises 16 residues. The ends lost 5 bases at V and 6 bases at J; junction bases unmatched: 12. CDR3 sequence: CASSQTGTSVLKTQYV. CDR3 DNA: TGTGCCAGCAGTCAAACCGGGACTAGCGTCCTGAAGACCCAGTACGTC.

This clonotype was counted ten times or more. The chain recombines TRBV2 with TRBJ2-7, with unresolved D. Germline CDR1 is SNHLY and CDR2 is FYNNEI. Deletions cut 6 bases from V and 2 bases from J, with 8 bases between. This CDR3 has 12 residues. The CDR3 loop reads CASSLATYEQYF. For the CDR3, the DNA is TGTGCCAGCAGCTTAGCAACCTACGAGCAGTACTTC.

This clonotype was counted between two and nine times. Since a much larger clone is just one base distant, this may be a read error. This chain uses TRBV2 with TRBJ2-1; TRBD2 might be the D (6 bases). CDR1 is SNHLY and CDR2 is FYNNEI in the germline V gene. The CDR3 sequence is 15 residues long. Trimming stripped 7 bases from V and 2 bases from J, with 15 bases between. The DNA for the CDR3 is TGTGCCAGCAACCCCCCCGGGAGCACCTACAATGAGCAGTTCTTC. It codes for CASNPPGSTYNEQFF. Full variable domain (missing parts from reference TRBV2 and TRBJ2-1): EPEVTQTPSHQVTQMGQEVILRCVPISNHLYFYWYRQILGQKVEFLVSFYNNEISEKSEIFDDQFSVERPDGSNFTLKIRSTKLEDSAMYFCASNPPGSTYNEQFFGPGTRLTVL.